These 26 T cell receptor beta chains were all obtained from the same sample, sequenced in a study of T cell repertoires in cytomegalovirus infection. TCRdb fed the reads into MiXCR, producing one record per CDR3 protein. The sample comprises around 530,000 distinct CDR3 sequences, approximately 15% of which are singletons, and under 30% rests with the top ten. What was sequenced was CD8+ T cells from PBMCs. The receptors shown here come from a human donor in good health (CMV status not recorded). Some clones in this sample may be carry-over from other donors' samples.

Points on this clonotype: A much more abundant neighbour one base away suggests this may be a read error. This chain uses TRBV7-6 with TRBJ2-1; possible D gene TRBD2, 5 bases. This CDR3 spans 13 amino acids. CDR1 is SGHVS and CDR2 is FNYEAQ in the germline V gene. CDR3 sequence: CASSLDLTGEQFF. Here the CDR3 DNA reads TGTGCTAGCAGCTTAGATCTCACGGGAGAGCAGTTCTTC. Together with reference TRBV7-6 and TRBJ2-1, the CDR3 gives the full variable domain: GAGVSQSPRYKVTKRGQDVALRCDPISGHVSLYWYRQALGQGPEFLTYFNYEAQQDKSGLPNDRFSAERPEGSISTLTIQRTEQRDSAMYRCASSLDLTGEQFFGPGTRLTVL.

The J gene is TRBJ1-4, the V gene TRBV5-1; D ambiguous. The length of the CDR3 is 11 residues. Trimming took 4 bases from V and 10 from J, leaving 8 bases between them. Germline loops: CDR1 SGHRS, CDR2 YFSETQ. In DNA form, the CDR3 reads TGCGCCAGCAGCGTGGATGGAAAACTGTTTTTT. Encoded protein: CASSVDGKLFF.

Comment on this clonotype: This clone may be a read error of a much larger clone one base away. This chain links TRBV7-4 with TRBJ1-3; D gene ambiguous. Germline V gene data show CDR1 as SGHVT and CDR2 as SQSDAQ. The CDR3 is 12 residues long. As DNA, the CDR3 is TGTGACAGCAGCTTAAACTCTGGAGGCATATATTTT. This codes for CDSSLNSGGIYF.

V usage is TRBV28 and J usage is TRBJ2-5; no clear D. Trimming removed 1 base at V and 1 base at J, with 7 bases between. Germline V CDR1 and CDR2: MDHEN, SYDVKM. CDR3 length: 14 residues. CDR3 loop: CASSLLVGQETQYF. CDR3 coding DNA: TGTGCCAGCAGTTTATTAGTAGGCCAAGAGACCCAGTACTTC. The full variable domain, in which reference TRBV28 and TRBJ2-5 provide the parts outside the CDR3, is DVKVTQSSRYLVKRTGEKVFLECVQDMDHENMFWYRQDPGLGLRLIYFSYDVKMKEKGDIPEGYSVSREKKERFSLILESASTNQTSMYLCASSLLVGQETQYFGPGTRLLVL.

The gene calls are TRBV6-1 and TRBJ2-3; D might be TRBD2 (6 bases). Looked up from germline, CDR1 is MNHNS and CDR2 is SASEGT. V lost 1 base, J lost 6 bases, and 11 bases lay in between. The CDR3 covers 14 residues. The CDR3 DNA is TGTGCCAGCAGTGAAGAGGGGCTAGCGGATACGCAGTATTTT. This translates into CASSEEGLADTQYF.

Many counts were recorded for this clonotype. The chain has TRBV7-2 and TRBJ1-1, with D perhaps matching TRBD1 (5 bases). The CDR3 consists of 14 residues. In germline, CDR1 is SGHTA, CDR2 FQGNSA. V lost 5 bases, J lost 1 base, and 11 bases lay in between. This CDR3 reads CASSASGTNTEAFF. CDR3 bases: TGTGCCAGCAGCGCCTCCGGGACGAACACTGAAGCTTTCTTT.

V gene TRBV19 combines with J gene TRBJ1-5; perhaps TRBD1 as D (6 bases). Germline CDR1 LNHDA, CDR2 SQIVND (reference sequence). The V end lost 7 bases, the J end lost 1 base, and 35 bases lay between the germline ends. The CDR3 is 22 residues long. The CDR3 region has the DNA TGTGCCAGTATGACGAGAGGCGTTTGGGACACACAGGGTAAAGGGAGCAATCAGCCCCAGCATTTT. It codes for CASMTRGVWDTQGKGSNQPQHF.

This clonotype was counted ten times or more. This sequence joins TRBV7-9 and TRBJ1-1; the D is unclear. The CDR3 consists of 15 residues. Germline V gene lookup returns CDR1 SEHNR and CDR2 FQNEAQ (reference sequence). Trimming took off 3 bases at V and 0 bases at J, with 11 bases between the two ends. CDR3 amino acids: CASSFGRRLNTEAFF. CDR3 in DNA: TGTGCCAGCAGCTTCGGGCGAAGATTGAACACTGAAGCTTTCTTT. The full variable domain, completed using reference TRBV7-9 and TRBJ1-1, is DTGVSQNPRHKITKRGQNVTFRCDPISEHNRLYWYRQTLGQGPEFLTYFQNEAQLEKSRLLSDRFSAERPKGSFSTLEIQRTEQGDSAMYLCASSFGRRLNTEAFFGQGTRLTVV.

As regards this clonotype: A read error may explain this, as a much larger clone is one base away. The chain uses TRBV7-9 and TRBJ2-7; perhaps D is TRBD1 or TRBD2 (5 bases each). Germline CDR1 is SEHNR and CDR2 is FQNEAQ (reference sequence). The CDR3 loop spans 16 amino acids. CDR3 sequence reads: CTSSSTPLRGRYEQYF. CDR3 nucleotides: TGTACCAGCAGCTCGACCCCCTTACGGGGACGGTACGAGCAGTACTTC.

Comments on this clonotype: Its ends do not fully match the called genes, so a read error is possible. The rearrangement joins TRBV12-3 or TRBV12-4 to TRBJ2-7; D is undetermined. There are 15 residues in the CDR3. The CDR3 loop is CASSLSATSSYEHYF. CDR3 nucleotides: TGTGCCAGCAGCCTTTCAGCGACGAGCTCCTACGAGCATTACTTC.

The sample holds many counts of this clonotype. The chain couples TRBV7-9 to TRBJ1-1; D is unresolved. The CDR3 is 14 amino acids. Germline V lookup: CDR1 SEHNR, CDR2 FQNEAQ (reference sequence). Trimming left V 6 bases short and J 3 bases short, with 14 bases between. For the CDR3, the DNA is TGTGCCAGCAGTTCGACCACGTGGGACACTGAAGCTTTCTTT. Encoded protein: CASSSTTWDTEAFF.

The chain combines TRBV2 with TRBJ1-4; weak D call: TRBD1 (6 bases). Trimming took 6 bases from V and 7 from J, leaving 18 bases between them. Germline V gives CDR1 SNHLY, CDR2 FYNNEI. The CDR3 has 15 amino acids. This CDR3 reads CASRGTGFLGEKLFF. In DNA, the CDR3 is TGTGCCAGCAGGGGAACAGGGTTCCTTGGTGAAAAACTGTTTTTT. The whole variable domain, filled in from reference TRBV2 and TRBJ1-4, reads EPEVTQTPSHQVTQMGQEVILRCVPISNHLYFYWYRQILGQKVEFLVSFYNNEISEKSEIFDDQFSVERPDGSNFTLKIRSTKLEDSAMYFCASRGTGFLGEKLFFGSGTQLSVL.

In nucleotides, the CDR3 is TGCAGCGTTGAAGATCACAGGGACACTGAAGCTTTCTTT. Translating gives CSVEDHRDTEAFF. The chain joins TRBV29-1 to TRBJ1-1; D may be TRBD1 (6 bases). The CDR3 sequence is 13 residues long. Germline CDR1 SQVTM, CDR2 ANQGSEA. V shed 0 bases and J shed 3 bases, with 8 bases lying between them.

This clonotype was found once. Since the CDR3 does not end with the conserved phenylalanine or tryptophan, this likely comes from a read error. The CDR3 is CSARVIWTSGSSETQYL. The CDR3 DNA follows: TGCAGTGCTAGAGTTATATGGACTAGCGGGAGTTCGGAGACCCAGTACTTA. V is TRBV20-1 and J is TRBJ2-5, with 13 bases aligning to TRBD2. Germline values: CDR1 DFQATT, CDR2 SNEGSKA (reference sequence). V was pared by 1 base and J by 5 bases, with 10 bases of the junction left unmatched. The CDR3 has 17 residues.

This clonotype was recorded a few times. CDR3: CASSLPASGLPEQFF. CDR3 DNA sequence: TGTGCCAGCAGCTTACCGGCGTCGGGACTACCCGAGCAGTTCTTC. V is TRBV11-3 and J is TRBJ2-1; 7 nucleotides agree with TRBD2. The germline V gene encodes CDR1 SGHNT and CDR2 YENEEA. The CDR3 runs 15 residues. V lost 2 bases and J lost 10; bases outside the gene matches: 11.

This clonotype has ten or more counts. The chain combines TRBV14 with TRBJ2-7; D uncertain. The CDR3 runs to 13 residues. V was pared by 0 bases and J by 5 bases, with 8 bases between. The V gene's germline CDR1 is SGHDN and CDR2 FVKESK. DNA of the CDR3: TGTGCCAGCAGCCAAGACCCGTCCCACGAGCAGTACTTC. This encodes CASSQDPSHEQYF.

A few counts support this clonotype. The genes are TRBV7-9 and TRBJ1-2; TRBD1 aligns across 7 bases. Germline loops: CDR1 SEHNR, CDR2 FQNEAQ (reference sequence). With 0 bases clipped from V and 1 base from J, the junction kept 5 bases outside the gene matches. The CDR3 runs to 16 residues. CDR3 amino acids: CASSLARGTDNYGYTF. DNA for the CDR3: TGTGCCAGCAGCTTAGCGCGAGGGACAGATAACTATGGCTACACCTTC.

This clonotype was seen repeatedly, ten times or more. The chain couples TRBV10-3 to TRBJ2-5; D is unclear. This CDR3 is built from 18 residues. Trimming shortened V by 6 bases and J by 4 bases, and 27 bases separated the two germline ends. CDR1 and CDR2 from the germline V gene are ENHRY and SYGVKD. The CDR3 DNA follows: TGTGCCATCAGCATCCGGACGGTCACGGATAGGGTAGCAGAGACCCAGTACTTC. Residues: CAISIRTVTDRVAETQYF.

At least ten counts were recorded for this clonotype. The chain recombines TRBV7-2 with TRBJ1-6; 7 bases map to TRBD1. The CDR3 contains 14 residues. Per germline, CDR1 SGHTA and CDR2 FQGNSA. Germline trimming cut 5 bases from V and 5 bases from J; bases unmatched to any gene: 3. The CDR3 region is CASSLDRNNSPLHF. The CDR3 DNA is TGTGCCAGCAGCCTGGACAGGAATAATTCACCCCTCCACTTT.

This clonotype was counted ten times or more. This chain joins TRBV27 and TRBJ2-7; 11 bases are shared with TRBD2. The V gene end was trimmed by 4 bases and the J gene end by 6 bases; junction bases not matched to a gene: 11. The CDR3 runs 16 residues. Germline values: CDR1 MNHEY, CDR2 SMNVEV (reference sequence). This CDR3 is CASSSGTLAGVTEQYF. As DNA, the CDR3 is TGTGCCAGCAGTTCGGGCACACTAGCGGGAGTGACCGAGCAGTACTTC.

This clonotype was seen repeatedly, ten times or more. CDR3 protein: CASSYSKILSTEAFF. The CDR3 DNA follows: TGTGCCAGCAGTTACTCGAAAATTTTAAGCACTGAAGCTTTCTTT. V is TRBV6-5 and J is TRBJ1-1; no clear D gene. CDR1 and CDR2 (germline): MNHEY, SVGAGI. This CDR3 region has 15 residues. Trimming stripped 0 bases from V and 4 bases from J, with 12 bases between.

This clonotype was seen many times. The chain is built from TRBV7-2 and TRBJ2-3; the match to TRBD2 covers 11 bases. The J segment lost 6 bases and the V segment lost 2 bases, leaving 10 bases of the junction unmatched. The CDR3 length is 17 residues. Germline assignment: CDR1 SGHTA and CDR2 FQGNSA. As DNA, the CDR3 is TGTGCCAGCAGCTTATTCGATAGCGGGGGGGGAATGGATACGCAGTATTTT. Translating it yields CASSLFDSGGGMDTQYF. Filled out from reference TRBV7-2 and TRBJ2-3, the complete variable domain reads GAGVSQSPSNKVTEKGKDVELRCDPISGHTALYWYRQSLGQGLEFLIYFQGNSAPDKSGLPSDRFSAERTGGSVSTLTIQRTQQEDSAVYLCASSLFDSGGGMDTQYFGPGTRLTVL.

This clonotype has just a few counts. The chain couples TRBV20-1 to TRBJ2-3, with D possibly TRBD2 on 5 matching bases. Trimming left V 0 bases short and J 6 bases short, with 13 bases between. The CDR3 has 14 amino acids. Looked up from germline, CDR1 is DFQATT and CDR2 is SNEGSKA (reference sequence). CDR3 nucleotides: TGCAGTGCTAGAGATATGCGGAGGCGGGATACGCAGTATTTT. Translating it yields CSARDMRRRDTQYF.

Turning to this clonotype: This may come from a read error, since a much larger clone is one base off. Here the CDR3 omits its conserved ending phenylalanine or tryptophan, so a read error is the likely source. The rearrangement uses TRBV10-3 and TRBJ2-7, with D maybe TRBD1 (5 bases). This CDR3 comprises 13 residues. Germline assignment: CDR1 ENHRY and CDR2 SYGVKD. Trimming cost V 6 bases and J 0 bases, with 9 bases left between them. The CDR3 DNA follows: TGTGCCATCAGACAGGCCTCCTCCTACGAGCAGTACTTA. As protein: CAIRQASSYEQYL.

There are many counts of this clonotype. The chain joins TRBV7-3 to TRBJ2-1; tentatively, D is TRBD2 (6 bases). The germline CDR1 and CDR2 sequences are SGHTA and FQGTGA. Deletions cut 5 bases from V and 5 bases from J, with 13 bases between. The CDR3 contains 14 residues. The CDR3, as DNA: TGTGCCAGCAGCCCGGGTGGCGGGAACAATGAGCAGTTCTTC. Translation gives CASSPGGGNNEQFF. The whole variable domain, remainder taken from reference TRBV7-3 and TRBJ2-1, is GAGVSQTPSNKVTEKGKYVELRCDPISGHTALYWYRQSLGQGPEFLIYFQGTGAADDSGLPNDRFFAVRPEGSVSTLKIQRTERGDSAVYLCASSPGGGNNEQFFGPGTRLTVL.

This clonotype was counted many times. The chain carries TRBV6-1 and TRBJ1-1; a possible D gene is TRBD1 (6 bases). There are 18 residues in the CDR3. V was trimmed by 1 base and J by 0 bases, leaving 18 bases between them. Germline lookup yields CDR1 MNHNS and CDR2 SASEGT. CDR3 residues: CASSEDGGWGPLNTEAFF. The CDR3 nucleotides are TGTGCCAGCAGTGAAGATGGAGGATGGGGGCCCCTGAACACTGAAGCTTTCTTT.